This T cell receptor beta chain was identified in a study of post-analysis software for immune sequencing data. Study-level information: Relapsing-remitting, secondary progressive and progressive-relapsing forms of multiple sclerosis all featured among disease courses. Study observations and caveats: People with multiple sclerosis had a significantly lower normalized Chao1 diversity than controls did.

There are a few counts of this clonotype. What it recognizes is unknown. Unique molecular identifiers tagged the TCR beta cDNA libraries. T cells, about 0.9 to 11 million of them, yielded roughly 470,000 cDNA molecules. Each CDR3 protein is one row after TCRdb ran MiXCR on the PCR reads. Among around 400,000 distinct CDR3 sequences, approximately 38% were seen once, and the ten largest hold roughly an eighth. The sequence came from a girl aged 10 to 17 with multiple sclerosis. The material sequenced was blood.

This CDR3 is CASSQEGGGADTQYF. CDR3 nucleotides: TGCGCCAGCAGCCAAGAGGGCGGGGGAGCAGATACGCAGTATTTT. The chain recombines TRBV4-1 with TRBJ2-3; TRBD2 aligns across 7 bases. The CDR3 is 15 residues long. The ends lost 0 bases at V and 4 bases at J; junction bases unmatched: 4. The germline V gene has CDR1 MGHRA and CDR2 YSYEKL.